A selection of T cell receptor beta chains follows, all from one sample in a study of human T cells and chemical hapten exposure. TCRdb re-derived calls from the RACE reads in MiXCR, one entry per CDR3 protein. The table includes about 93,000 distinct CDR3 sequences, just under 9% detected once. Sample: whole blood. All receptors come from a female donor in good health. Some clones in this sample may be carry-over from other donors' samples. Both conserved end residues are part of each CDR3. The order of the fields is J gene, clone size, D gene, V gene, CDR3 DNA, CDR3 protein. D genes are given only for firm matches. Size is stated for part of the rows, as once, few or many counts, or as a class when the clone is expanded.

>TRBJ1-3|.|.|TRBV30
TGTGCCTGGACTCGGGCAGCTGGAAACACCATATATTTT
CAWTRAAGNTIYF
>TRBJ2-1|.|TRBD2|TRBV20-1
TGCAGTGGTGTGCGGGAGCCCCATGAGCAGTTCTTC
CSGVREPHEQFF
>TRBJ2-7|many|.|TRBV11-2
TGTGCCAGCAGCTTAGCCGGGGGCGCACGCGAGCAGTACTTC
CASSLAGGAREQYF
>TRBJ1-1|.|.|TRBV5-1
TGCGCCAGCAGCTGGGGGCGGGGAGCTTTCTTT
CASSWGRGAFF
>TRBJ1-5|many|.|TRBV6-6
TGTGCCAGCAGCCCCGACGCGGGAAGCAATCAGCCCCAGCATTTT
CASSPDAGSNQPQHF
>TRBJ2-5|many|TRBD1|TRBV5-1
TGCGCCAGCAGCTGGGACCGGAGGACAGGGGGTCAACAAGAGACCCAGTACTTC
CASSWDRRTGGQQETQYF
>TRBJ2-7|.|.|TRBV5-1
TGCGCCAGCAGCTTGGGGGACGGAACCTACGAGCAGTACTTC
CASSLGDGTYEQYF
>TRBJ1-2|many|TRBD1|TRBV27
TGTGCCAGCAGTCTGGGACAGGGGCACTTCTATGGCTACACCTTC
CASSLGQGHFYGYTF
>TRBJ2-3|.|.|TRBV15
TGTGTCACCAGCAGAGTACAGCCAAGCACAGATACGCAGTATTTT
CVTSRVQPSTDTQYF
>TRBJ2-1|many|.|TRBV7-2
TGTGCCAGCAGCTTAGCGGCTAGCTCCTACAATGAGCAGTTCTTC
CASSLAASSYNEQFF
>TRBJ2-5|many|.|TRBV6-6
TGTGCCAGCAGTTACCAGGGTTCTCAAGAGACCCAGTACTTC
CASSYQGSQETQYF
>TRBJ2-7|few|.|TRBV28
TGTGCCAGCAGAGAGGGGTGGGGTGCGGCCTACGAGCAGTACTTC
CASREGWGAAYEQYF
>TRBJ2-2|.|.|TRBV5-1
TGCGCCAGCAGCTTGGTAGTAGCGAACACCGGGGAGCTGTTTTTT
CASSLVVANTGELFF
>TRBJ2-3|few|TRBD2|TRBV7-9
TGTGCCAGCAGCCCCCCTAGCGGGAGGGCTGGAACAGATACGCAGTATTTT
CASSPPSGRAGTDTQYF
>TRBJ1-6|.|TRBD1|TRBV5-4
TGTGCCAGCAGCGATCCGGGACAGGGGCTTAATTCACCCCTCCACTTT
CASSDPGQGLNSPLHF
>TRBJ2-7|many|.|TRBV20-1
TGCAGTGCTAGAGAGAGACTGGATATCTACGAGCAGTACTTC
CSARERLDIYEQYF
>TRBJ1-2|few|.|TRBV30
TGTGCCTGGAGTGTAGGATCTAGGCGAAATGGCTACACCTTC
CAWSVGSRRNGYTF
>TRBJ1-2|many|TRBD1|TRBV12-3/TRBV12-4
TGTGCCAGCAGTTTAAATACAGGGGGCGCGGATGGCTACACCTTC
CASSLNTGGADGYTF
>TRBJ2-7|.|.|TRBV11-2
TGTGCCAGCAGGCGGGACAGCGCCTACGAGCAGTACTTC
CASRRDSAYEQYF
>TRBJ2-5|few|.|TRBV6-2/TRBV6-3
TGTGTCAGCAGAAGGGGAGGAGCACAAGAGACCCAGTACTTC
CVSRRGGAQETQYF
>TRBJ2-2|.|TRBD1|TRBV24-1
TGTGCCACCAGTGACCCACGCCAGGGGGCCGGGGAGCTGTTTTTT
CATSDPRQGAGELFF
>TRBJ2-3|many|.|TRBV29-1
TGCAGCGTTGACTCAGCGAACACAGATACGCAGTATTTT
CSVDSANTDTQYF
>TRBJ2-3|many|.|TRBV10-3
TGTGCCATCAGTTATGAGGGGAGCACAGATACGCAGTATTTT
CAISYEGSTDTQYF
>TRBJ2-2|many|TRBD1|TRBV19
TGTGCCAGTAGTATCTTATGGACAGGGACCACCGGGGAGCTGTTTTTT
CASSILWTGTTGELFF
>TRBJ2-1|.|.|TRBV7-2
TGTGCCAGCAGCTATACCCGGGACAACTACAATGAGCAGTTCTTC
CASSYTRDNYNEQFF
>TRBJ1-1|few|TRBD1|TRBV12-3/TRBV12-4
TGTGCCAGCGGGATAACAGGGGACACTGAAGCTTTCTTT
CASGITGDTEAFF
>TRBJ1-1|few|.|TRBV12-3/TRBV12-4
TGTGCCAGCAGAGCCACAGGAACTACTGAAGCTTTCTTT
CASRATGTTEAFF
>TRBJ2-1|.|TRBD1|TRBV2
TGTGCCAGCAACAGGGGGCAGAGCTCCTACAATGAGCAGTTCTTC
CASNRGQSSYNEQFF
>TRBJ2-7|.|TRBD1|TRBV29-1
TGCAGCGTGATTTGGACAGGGCCGTCTTTAATCTCCTACGAGCAGTACTTC
CSVIWTGPSLISYEQYF
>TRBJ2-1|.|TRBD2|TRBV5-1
TGCGCCAGCAGCTGGGGAGCGGGGGACAATGAGCAGTTCTTC
CASSWGAGDNEQFF
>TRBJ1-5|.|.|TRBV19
TGTGCCAGTAGTAACAGTATTAATCAGCCCCAGCATTTT
CASSNSINQPQHF
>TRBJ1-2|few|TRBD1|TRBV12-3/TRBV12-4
TGTGCCAGCACCTTGACAGGGCCCTATGGCTACACCTTC
CASTLTGPYGYTF
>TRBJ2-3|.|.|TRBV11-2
TGTGCCAGCAGCCCGGGTGCCGCAGATACGCAGTATTTT
CASSPGAADTQYF
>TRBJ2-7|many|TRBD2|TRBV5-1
TGCGCCAGCAGCTCTCTTAATAGCGGGAACGAGCAGTACTTC
CASSSLNSGNEQYF
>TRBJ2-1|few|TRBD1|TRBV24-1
TGTGCCACTAGGGACAGGGGTCTTAATGAGCAGTTCTTC
CATRDRGLNEQFF
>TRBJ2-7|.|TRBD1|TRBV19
TGTGCCAGTAGCCCGGGACAGGGATTGTCCTACGAGCAGTACTTC
CASSPGQGLSYEQYF
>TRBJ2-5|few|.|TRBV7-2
TGTGCCAGCAGCTTTCGGACTACGTACCAAGAGACCCAGTACTTC
CASSFRTTYQETQYF
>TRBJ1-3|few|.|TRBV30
TGTGCCCGGGAGTCGGCGAGCTCTGGAAACACCATATATTTT
CARESASSGNTIYF
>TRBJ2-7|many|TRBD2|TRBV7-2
TGTGCCAGCAGCACGGGACTAGCGTTTAAAGAGCAGTACTTC
CASSTGLAFKEQYF
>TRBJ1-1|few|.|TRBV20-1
TGCAGTGCTAACCAGGGCTCCGGGACTGAAGCTTTCTTT
CSANQGSGTEAFF